The rows below give T cell receptor beta chains drawn from one sample of a study of glioma-infiltrating T cells after dendritic cell vaccination. Some clones are missing from TCRdb's copy, which holds only in-frame ones; the method was immunoSEQ multiplex PCR. This table holds 85,000 to 110,000 clones, about four fifths found once. The sequencing here drew on blood, taken before dendritic cell vaccination. Every receptor here comes from a human donor with glioblastoma. The conserved cysteine and the conserved F or W are not part of the CDR3 here.

v_gene: TRBV4-1; j_gene: TRBJ2-1; CDR3aa: ASSPGLAGGEQF
v_gene: TRBV6-5; j_gene: TRBJ2-1; CDR3aa: ASSYSFRELVEQF
v_gene: TRBV6-5; j_gene: TRBJ1-6; CDR3aa: ASTATGSYNSPLH
v_gene: TRBV25-1; j_gene: TRBJ2-5; CDR3aa: ASSDPRQGNLETQY
v_gene: TRBV7-9; j_gene: TRBJ1-2; CDR3aa: ASQKNYADRVYGYT
v_gene: TRBV19; j_gene: TRBJ2-3; CDR3aa: ASRTPGQGDTQY
v_gene: TRBV27; j_gene: TRBJ2-7; CDR3aa: ASSTGRSFEQY
v_gene: TRBV30; j_gene: TRBJ1-1; CDR3aa: AWSDGTGNTEAF
v_gene: TRBV5-1; j_gene: TRBJ2-4; CDR3aa: ASSQTGSGNIQY
v_gene: TRBV9; j_gene: TRBJ1-2; CDR3aa: ASSVDSGGNYGYT
v_gene: TRBV7-3; j_gene: TRBJ2-7; CDR3aa: ASSLGSGRDYEQY
v_gene: TRBV5-1; j_gene: TRBJ2-5; CDR3aa: ASSLVLAGFSETQY
v_gene: TRBV10-1; j_gene: TRBJ2-2; CDR3aa: ASSLLSGENTGELF
v_gene: TRBV5-5; j_gene: TRBJ2-7; CDR3aa: ASSPLMTSGSYEQY
v_gene: TRBV30; j_gene: TRBJ2-5; CDR3aa: AWLWGRGKETQY
v_gene: TRBV7-8; j_gene: TRBJ2-5; CDR3aa: ASSLEWGGETQY
v_gene: TRBV2; j_gene: TRBJ2-5; CDR3aa: ASSGSEGEETQY
v_gene: TRBV2; j_gene: TRBJ1-2; CDR3aa: ASIRFRQGVGYT
v_gene: TRBV7-3; j_gene: TRBJ2-3; CDR3aa: ASSPSRDIADTQY
v_gene: TRBV2; j_gene: TRBJ2-4; CDR3aa: ASGFSRDTLAKNIQY
v_gene: TRBV30; j_gene: TRBJ2-5; CDR3aa: AWSSIETQY
v_gene: TRBV7-8; j_gene: TRBJ2-6; CDR3aa: ASSFLGRSGANVLT
v_gene: TRBV10-3; j_gene: TRBJ2-2; CDR3aa: AISESAGDTGELF